The 32 T cell receptor beta chains below were found in one sample sequenced in a study of shared clonotypes between healthy human individuals. Sequenced by immunoSEQ multiplex PCR; TCRdb stores in-frame clones only, minus some. The table includes under 1,100,000 clones, about 80% detected once. The sequencing input was memory CD4+ T cells from PBMCs. Regarding subset: CD45RA-negative fraction. These TCRs come from a young man in good health. Some clones in this sample may be carry-over from other donors' samples.

V gene TRBV11-2 combines with J gene TRBJ1-5; D is ambiguous. Between the trimmed V and J ends, which lost 1 base and 0 bases, there was a span of 10 bases. There are 16 residues in the CDR3. Per germline, CDR1 SGHAT and CDR2 FQNNGV. DNA of the CDR3: TGTGCCAGCAGCTTAGGTGGGTCCCGTAGCAATCAGCCCCAGCATTTT. It translates to CASSLGGSRSNQPQHF.

The genes are TRBV5-1 and TRBJ2-1; the match to TRBD2 covers 9 bases. With 4 bases clipped from V and 0 bases from J, the junction kept 5 bases outside the gene matches. Germline assignment: CDR1 SGHRS and CDR2 YFSETQ. The CDR3 is made up of 16 amino acids. CDR3 bases: TGCGCCAGCAGCCTTTATAGCGGGAGCTCCTACAATGAGCAGTTCTTC. This gives the protein CASSLYSGSSYNEQFF.

This clone was picked up many times. The sample carries other DNA sequences with the same CDR3. This sequence joins TRBV7-2 and TRBJ2-6; no firm D call. The CDR3 runs to 15 residues. The germline V gene has CDR1 SGHTA and CDR2 FQGNSA. Trimming removed 1 base at V and 0 bases at J, with 4 bases between. In DNA, the CDR3 is TGTGCCAGCAGCTTAGGGCTCTCTGGGGCCAACGTCCTGACTTTC. Translation gives CASSLGLSGANVLTF.

The chain uses TRBV7-7 and TRBJ2-7; 7 nucleotides line up with TRBD1. V trimming: 8 bases; J trimming: 5 bases; junction bases outside the gene matches: 18. Germline V gene data show CDR1 as SSHAT and CDR2 as FNYEAQ (reference sequence). CDR3 length: 16 amino acids. The CDR3 nucleotides read TGTGCCAGCCACGAACCCGCCCACAGGGGAAAGAACGAGCAGTACTTC. Translating it yields CASHEPAHRGKNEQYF.

The rearrangement joins TRBV7-9 to TRBJ1-4; D possibly corresponds to TRBD1 (5 bases). The CDR3 length is 14 residues. CDR1 is SEHNR and CDR2 is FQNEAQ in the germline V gene (reference sequence). Trimming pared 2 bases from V and 6 bases from J, leaving 10 bases between. The CDR3 reads CASSLLGAHEKLFF. CDR3 DNA: TGTGCCAGCAGCTTACTCGGGGCACATGAAAAACTGTTTTTT.

The chain has TRBV6-6 and TRBJ1-2; D not certain. V lost 6 bases and J 4 bases, leaving 15 bases between the germline ends. CDR1 is MNHNY, CDR2 SVGAGI, per germline (reference sequence). CDR3 length equals 14 residues. The CDR3 DNA reads as TGTGCCAGCAGACGACTCCAGGTTCCCTATGGCTACACCTTC. This sequence encodes CASRRLQVPYGYTF.

This chain uses TRBV7-2 with TRBJ2-7; 8 nucleotides match TRBD2. V shed 0 bases and J 4 bases; nucleotides not matched to a gene: 11. In germline, CDR1 is SGHTA, CDR2 FQGNSA. The CDR3 totals 17 residues. The CDR3 nucleotides are TGTGCCAGCAGCTTAGCCCCCCGGGGGGGGCGCGGATACGAGCAGTACTTC. It is translated as CASSLAPRGGRGYEQYF. Looking up the rest from reference TRBV7-2 and TRBJ2-7 gives the full variable domain: GAGVSQSPSNKVTEKGKDVELRCDPISGHTALYWYRQSLGQGLEFLIYFQGNSAPDKSGLPSDRFSAERTGGSVSTLTIQRTQQEDSAVYLCASSLAPRGGRGYEQYFGPGTRLTVT.

The chain's CDR3 is CASSTTTEAVGTQYF. Written as DNA, the CDR3 is TGTGCCAGCAGCACCACAACTGAAGCCGTGGGGACCCAGTACTTC. The gene calls are TRBV7-2 and TRBJ2-7; D is ambiguous. The J call may be in error: the DNA end matches TRBJ2-5 better. The CDR3 length is 15 residues. Germline CDR1 is SGHTA and CDR2 is FQGNSA.

This clone was seen a single time. This sequence joins TRBV6-5 and TRBJ2-1, with 9 positions matching TRBD1. V lost 6 bases and J lost 2; bases outside the gene matches: 2. Germline CDR1 and CDR2: MNHEY and SVGAGI. The CDR3 length is 14 residues. CDR3 amino acids: CASRGQGTYNEQFF. The CDR3 nucleotides read TGTGCCAGCAGGGGACAGGGAACCTACAATGAGCAGTTCTTC.

The V call is TRBV6-5, the J call TRBJ2-1; perhaps TRBD2 as D (6 bases). This CDR3 has 14 amino acids. Germline values: CDR1 MNHEY, CDR2 SVGAGI. Trimming removed 5 bases from V and 10 bases from J, with 18 bases in between. CDR3 region: CASSQNRLVAEQFF. In DNA, the CDR3 is TGTGCCAGCAGTCAAAACCGACTAGTAGCGGAGCAGTTCTTC.

The CDR3 is CASSGQHSTNEKLFF. In DNA, the CDR3 is TGTGCCAGCAGCGGACAGCACTCAACTAATGAAAAACTGTTTTTT. The chain has TRBV6-1 and TRBJ1-4; D is possibly TRBD1 (6 bases). The V and J ends lost 6 bases and 0 bases respectively, with 11 bases between them. This CDR3 has 15 residues. In germline, CDR1 is MNHNS, CDR2 SASEGT.

The V and J genes are TRBV19 and TRBJ2-7; 7 bases are a match to TRBD1. This CDR3 comprises 14 residues. From germline, CDR1 is LNHDA and CDR2 SQIVND (reference sequence). The junction had 12 bases not matched to a gene; V was cut back by 6 bases and J by 7 bases. As DNA, the CDR3 is TGTGCCAGTAGCCTCCGGGACAGCCCTCGGGAGCAGTACTTC. This codes for CASSLRDSPREQYF.

The chain is built from TRBV18 and TRBJ2-3; 14 bases are a match to TRBD2. Per germline, CDR1 KGHSH and CDR2 LQKENI. Unmatched junction bases numbered 13, after V lost 8 bases and J lost 3 bases. The CDR3 covers 18 residues. The chain's CDR3 is CASRGGTSGSFSTDTQYF. DNA for the CDR3: TGTGCCAGCCGCGGTGGGACTAGCGGGAGTTTTAGTACAGATACGCAGTATTTT.

This rearrangement joins TRBV5-1 to TRBJ2-7; no firm D call. Germline V CDR1 and CDR2: SGHRS, YFSETQ. With 0 bases removed from V and 0 bases from J, the gap between germline ends came to 7 bases. CDR3 length: 14 amino acids. The CDR3 DNA is TGCGCCAGCAGCTTGGGAAGGGACTCCTACGAGCAGTACTTC. Its translation is CASSLGRDSYEQYF.

This clone has a handful of counts. V is TRBV20-1 and J is TRBJ2-5, with a possible D match to TRBD1 (5 bases). Germline assignment: CDR1 DFQATT and CDR2 SNEGSKA (reference sequence). The length of the CDR3 is 11 residues. The CDR3 coding sequence is TGCAGCGCAGACAGTCTGGAGACCCAGTACTTC. This translates into CSADSLETQYF.

This clone was picked up one time. The chain recombines TRBV28 with TRBJ2-6; D ambiguous. Germline CDR1 is MDHEN and CDR2 is SYDVKM. Trimming removed 2 bases at V and 4 bases at J, with 12 bases between. CDR3 length equals 16 residues. CDR3 in DNA: TGTGCCAGCAGTTTAATCTTCGGATCAGGGGCCAACGTCCTGACTTTC. This translates into CASSLIFGSGANVLTF. The entire variable domain, with the rest obtained from reference TRBV28 and TRBJ2-6, is as follows: DVKVTQSSRYLVKRTGEKVFLECVQDMDHENMFWYRQDPGLGLRLIYFSYDVKMKEKGDIPEGYSVSREKKERFSLILESASTNQTSMYLCASSLIFGSGANVLTFGAGSRLTVL.

The V and J genes are TRBV28 and TRBJ2-7, with D possibly being TRBD2 (6 bases). This CDR3 spans 14 amino acids. Germline assignment: CDR1 MDHEN and CDR2 SYDVKM. Between the trimmed V and J ends, which lost 3 bases and 6 bases, there was a span of 15 bases. In nucleotides, the CDR3 is TGTGCCAGCAGTTTGGCGGGAATGCGGGGCGAGCAGTACTTC. Protein sequence: CASSLAGMRGEQYF.

The chain recombines TRBV7-9 with TRBJ1-6; TRBD1 matches 8 bases. Germline V CDR1 and CDR2: SEHNR, FQNEAQ (reference sequence). V lost 3 bases, J lost 9 bases, and 10 bases stayed unmatched. CDR3 length: 16 amino acids. This CDR3 reads CASSFSAGGVSSPLHF. As DNA, the CDR3 is TGTGCCAGCAGCTTTTCTGCAGGGGGCGTAAGTTCACCCCTCCACTTT.

This sequence joins TRBV6-6 and TRBJ2-7; D is possibly TRBD2 (6 bases). V dropped 10 bases and J dropped 2 bases, with 24 bases sitting between them. CDR1 is MNHNY and CDR2 is SVGAGI in the germline V gene (reference sequence). The CDR3 length is 16 residues. The CDR3 loop reads CATANPNGRFPYEQYF. CDR3 coding DNA: TGTGCCACCGCCAATCCCAATGGGAGGTTCCCCTACGAGCAGTACTTC.

V and J are TRBV9 and TRBJ2-1; 16 nucleotides line up with TRBD2. The length of the CDR3 is 17 residues. Trimming took 4 bases from V and 4 from J; bases not matched to a gene: 5. Germline V lookup: CDR1 SGDLS, CDR2 YYNGEE. For the CDR3, the DNA is TGTGCCAGCAGCCCGGGACTAGCGGGAGGGGGATACAATGAGCAGTTCTTC. Translated: CASSPGLAGGGYNEQFF.

The gene calls are TRBV11-2 and TRBJ1-1; the match to TRBD1 covers 8 bases. This CDR3 spans 16 amino acids. V dropped 4 bases and J dropped 5; count of bases not matched to a gene: 12. Germline CDR1 is SGHAT and CDR2 is FQNNGV. The CDR3 DNA reads TGTGCCAGCAGCTCCCCCAAGGGACAGGTGAGGACTGAAGCTTTCTTT. Its protein is CASSSPKGQVRTEAFF.

The chain carries TRBV5-5 and TRBJ2-7; TRBD2 is a possible D gene (6 bases). CDR3 length: 15 residues. The ends were cut back, 0 bases at V and 3 bases at J, with 13 bases in the middle. Per the germline V gene, CDR1 is SGHKS and CDR2 is YYEKEE (reference sequence). The DNA of the CDR3 is TGTGCCAGCAGCTTGGCGGGGGAGAGAGGCTACGAGCAGTACTTC. Its protein is CASSLAGERGYEQYF.

The chain combines TRBV6-1 with TRBJ2-2; perhaps TRBD1 as D (5 bases). V shed 1 base and J shed 6 bases, with 6 bases lying between them. The CDR3 sequence is 13 residues long. Looked up from germline, CDR1 is MNHNS and CDR2 is SASEGT. CDR3 amino acids: CASSEVQAGELFF. The CDR3 DNA reads as TGTGCCAGCAGTGAAGTACAGGCCGGGGAGCTGTTTTTT.

This clone has a handful of counts. The chain is built from TRBV5-1 and TRBJ1-1; D uncertain. The length of the CDR3 is 14 residues. Trimming cost V 3 bases and J 1 base, with 10 bases left between them. Germline V CDR1 and CDR2: SGHRS, YFSETQ. As DNA, the CDR3 is TGCGCCAGCAGCTCGCGACGAGGGAACACTGAAGCTTTCTTT. It yields the protein CASSSRRGNTEAFF.

The gene calls are TRBV5-1 and TRBJ2-7; 12 bases agree with TRBD1. Trimming took 8 bases from V and 7 from J; bases not matched to a gene: 10. This CDR3 contains 14 residues. Germline V gene sequence: CDR1 SGHRS, CDR2 YFSETQ. The CDR3 reads CASRSGTGGEEQYF. The CDR3 DNA is TGCGCCAGTAGGTCCGGGACAGGGGGCGAGGAGCAGTACTTC.

The rearrangement joins TRBV15 to TRBJ2-2, with 7 bases matching TRBD2. After removal of 1 base from V and 2 bases from J, the junction contained 4 bases not matched to a gene. CDR1 is LNHNV and CDR2 is YYDKDF in the germline V gene (reference sequence). The CDR3 runs to 16 residues. CDR3 nucleotide sequence: TGTGCCACCAGCAGAGCAGGGACTACAAACACCGGGGAGCTGTTTTTT. It translates to CATSRAGTTNTGELFF.

V usage is TRBV18 and J usage is TRBJ2-7, with 8 bases lining up with TRBD1. V lost 5 bases to trimming and J lost 12 bases; unmatched junction nucleotides: 12. This CDR3 has 13 residues. Germline V gives CDR1 KGHSH, CDR2 LQKENI. The DNA of the CDR3 is TGTGCCAGCTCAGAGACTGACAGGGGACGTCCGTACTTC. This encodes CASSETDRGRPYF.

A note on this clone: This same CDR3 is encoded by further DNA sequences in the sample. The genes are TRBV28 and TRBJ2-7; TRBD1 matches 7 bases. Germline V gives CDR1 MDHEN, CDR2 SYDVKM. The CDR3 runs to 14 residues. The V segment lost 6 bases and the J segment 6 bases; nucleotides outside the gene matches: 11. The CDR3 spells CASRRGRRDREQYF. As DNA, the CDR3 is TGTGCCAGCAGAAGGGGGCGCAGGGACCGCGAGCAGTACTTC.

The chain couples TRBV11-2 to TRBJ2-2, with 9 bases matching TRBD2. The CDR3 spans 16 residues. With V trimmed by 6 bases and J by 1 base, 6 bases remained unmatched. Germline V gene data show CDR1 as SGHAT and CDR2 as FQNNGV. The CDR3 loop is CASRWGLAMNTGELFF. The CDR3 region has the DNA TGTGCCAGCAGGTGGGGACTAGCCATGAACACCGGGGAGCTGTTTTTT.

There are a few counts of this clone. The chain is built from TRBV5-4 and TRBJ1-2, with 8 nucleotides matching TRBD1. Germline V gives CDR1 SGHNT, CDR2 YYREEE (reference sequence). V was clipped by 5 bases and J by 3 bases; unmatched bases: 6. The CDR3 covers 14 residues. DNA of the CDR3: TGTGCCAGCAGTTTACAGGGGGGCGACTATGGCTACACCTTC. Translation gives CASSLQGGDYGYTF. Full variable domain (missing parts from reference TRBV5-4 and TRBJ1-2): ETGVTQSPTHLIKTRGQQVTLRCSSQSGHNTVSWYQQALGQGPQFIFQYYREEENGRGNFPPRFSGLQFPNYSSELNVNALELDDSALYLCASSLQGGDYGYTFGSGTRLTVV.

This chain connects TRBV15 to TRBJ2-2, with D unresolved. The CDR3 is made up of 15 amino acids. In germline, CDR1 is LNHNV, CDR2 YYDKDF (reference sequence). The germline V and J ends were trimmed by 4 bases and 5 bases, with 14 bases remaining between them. CDR3 DNA: TGTGCCACCAGCAATATGGCGGTACCTACCGGGGAGCTGTTTTTT. Protein product: CATSNMAVPTGELFF.

The table lists this clone with a count of one. The gene calls are TRBV7-2 and TRBJ2-3; D is possibly TRBD1 or TRBD2 (5 bases each). This CDR3 has 15 residues. V lost 6 bases, J lost 8 bases, and 21 bases lay in between. Looked up from germline, CDR1 is SGHTA and CDR2 is FQGNSA. The CDR3 here is CASRAPGTTYGTQYF. CDR3 in DNA: TGTGCCAGCAGGGCCCCCGGGACCACTTATGGTACGCAGTATTTT.